This T cell receptor (beta chain) was documented in a study of blood T cell repertoires in COVID-19. Trimming removed 4 bases from V and 6 bases from J, with 13 bases in between. Germline values: CDR1 LGHNA, CDR2 YSLEER. This CDR3 region has 15 residues. The sample holds one count of this clone. The protocol was immunoSEQ multiplex PCR, while the TCRdb copy is restricted to in-frame clones and leaves out a portion. Of 210,000 or so clones listed, 80% to 90% were seen once; the top ten hold about 4.8%. The study recruited exposed participants who had met a COVID-19 case within 2 weeks before entry. This sequence originates from a woman between 50 and 59 years old who had been exposed to COVID-19. Material for sequencing was PBMCs or T cells enriched from blood (not recorded which). The V gene is TRBV4-3, the J gene TRBJ1-6; D might be TRBD1 (5 bases). CDR3 sequence (DNA): TGCGCCAGCAGCCTCTCAGACAGTTCTAATTCACCCCTCCACTTT. This sequence encodes CASSLSDSSNSPLHF.